This TCR beta chain was sequenced during a study of blood T cell repertoires in COVID-19. At the level of the study: The analysed material was cDNA or gDNA that came from T cells, B-cell-depleted T cells, or PBMCs.

Original processing notes: Using reference gene primer amplification, nucleated cell counts were estimated. Generated by immunoSEQ multiplex PCR, the TCRdb table keeps only in-frame clones and is missing some. D and trimming were read from the DNA, whereas the V and J calls and clone size are those reported in that table. This sample has roughly 200,000 clones, with over 80% found just once. Enrolment of Seattle patients took place during active infection, and they were followed longitudinally. The germline CDR1 and CDR2 sequences are SGHTS and YDEGEE. Trimming took 0 bases from V and 2 from J; bases not matched to a gene: 6. This CDR3 has 16 residues. The sample holds a few counts of this clone.

The genes are TRBV5-8 and TRBJ2-3; 7 nucleotides agree with TRBD2. The receptor comes from an older woman with COVID-19, enrolled during active disease. Sequenced input: peripheral blood. The CDR3 sequence is CASSLGASGHTDTQYF. For the CDR3, the DNA is TGTGCCAGCAGCTTGGGGGCTAGCGGACACACAGATACGCAGTATTTT.